Described below is a single T cell receptor beta chain sequence and its context. Its antigen is undetermined. The germline V gene has CDR1 LNHNV and CDR2 YYDKDF (reference sequence). The CDR3 length is 16 residues. V shed 0 bases and J shed 1 base, with 12 bases lying between them. This record belongs to a study of Ad26.COV2.S vaccination and SARS-CoV-2 variants. TCRdb keeps only in-frame clones here, not all; method: immunoSEQ multiplex PCR. The sample carries roughly 380,000 clones, over 75% recorded once. Whole-study results and caveats: Possible underestimation of total T cell responses by the TCR breadth and depth analyses was noted. Reports say spike-specific CD8+ and CD4+ T cell responses covered substantial breadth after vaccination.

Treatment of the sample: around 19 received Ad26.COV2.S at low or high dose, single or two shots; roughly five received placebo; per-sample allocation not given. Specimen acquisition occurred on day 63 following the initial vaccine or placebo injection. The sample here was peripheral blood, taken in a trial of Ad26.COV2.S vaccine versus placebo. The sequence came from a person aged 18-65 years who received the Ad26.COV2.S COVID-19 vaccine or a placebo. The chain recombines TRBV15 with TRBJ2-5; no clear D. CDR3 in DNA: TGTGCCACCAGCAGAGATTATGGGCGGACCCAAGAGACCCAGTACTTC. This sequence encodes CATSRDYGRTQETQYF.